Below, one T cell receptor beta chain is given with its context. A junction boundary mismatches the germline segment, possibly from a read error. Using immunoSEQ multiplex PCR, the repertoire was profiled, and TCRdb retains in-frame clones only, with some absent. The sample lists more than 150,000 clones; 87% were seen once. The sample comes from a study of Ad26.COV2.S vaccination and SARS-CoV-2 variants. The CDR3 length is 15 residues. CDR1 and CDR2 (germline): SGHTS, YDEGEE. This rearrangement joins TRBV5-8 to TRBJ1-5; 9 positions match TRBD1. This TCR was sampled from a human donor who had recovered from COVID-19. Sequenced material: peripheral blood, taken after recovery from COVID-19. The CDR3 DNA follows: TGTGCCAGCATTCAACCAACAGGGGGCAAGCAGCCCCAGCATTTT. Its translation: CASIQPTGGKQPQHF.